The rows below give T cell receptor beta chains drawn from one sample of a study of CD8+CD57+ T cells in acquired aplastic anemia. One entry per CDR3 protein results from TCRdb running MiXCR on the reads. The repertoire holds 200,000 to 250,000 distinct CDR3 sequences, with approximately 60% as singletons. The sequenced sample was sorted CD4+, CD8+, or CD8+CD57+ T cells (not recorded which) from PBMCs. The source of these receptors is a human donor in good health. Each CDR3 is given with its conserved first and last residue. Each record gives: V gene, J gene, D gene, clone size, CDR3 DNA, CDR3 protein. D genes are given only for firm matches. Expanded clones get a size class; other rows say once, few or many, or leave the size out.

v_gene: TRBV29-1
j_gene: TRBJ1-5
d_gene: -
abundance: -
CDR3nt: TGCAGCGTTGCTGAAGGCCCGGAGCCCCAGCATTTT
CDR3aa: CSVAEGPEPQHF

v_gene: TRBV7-8
j_gene: TRBJ1-2
d_gene: -
abundance: few
CDR3nt: TGTGCCAGCAGTTTATGGGGGCTCAGCTATGGCTACACCTTC
CDR3aa: CASSLWGLSYGYTF

v_gene: TRBV6-5
j_gene: TRBJ1-2
d_gene: TRBD1
abundance: -
CDR3nt: TGTGCCAGCAGAGGAGGACAGGGCTATGGCTACACCTTC
CDR3aa: CASRGGQGYGYTF

v_gene: TRBV7-9
j_gene: TRBJ1-5
d_gene: -
abundance: -
CDR3nt: TGTGCCAGCAGCTTTGACCAGGGGAATCAGCCCCAGCATTTT
CDR3aa: CASSFDQGNQPQHF

v_gene: TRBV28
j_gene: TRBJ2-7
d_gene: -
abundance: many
CDR3nt: TGTGCCAGCAGCAACACCTACGAGCAGTACTTC
CDR3aa: CASSNTYEQYF

v_gene: TRBV5-1
j_gene: TRBJ2-1
d_gene: TRBD2
abundance: -
CDR3nt: TGCGCCAGCAGGGGAGCGGGGGCTAGCAATGAGCAGTTCTTC
CDR3aa: CASRGAGASNEQFF

v_gene: TRBV7-3
j_gene: TRBJ2-7
d_gene: -
abundance: -
CDR3nt: TGTGCCAGCAGCTTCCACTTGAGCTCCTACGAGCAGTACTTC
CDR3aa: CASSFHLSSYEQYF

v_gene: TRBV6-5
j_gene: TRBJ2-7
d_gene: -
abundance: -
CDR3nt: TGTGCCGCACGATTCGGGACGGTGGGCGAGCAGTACTTC
CDR3aa: CAARFGTVGEQYF

v_gene: TRBV9
j_gene: TRBJ2-5
d_gene: -
abundance: many
CDR3nt: TGTGCCAGCACCTACCGGTGGCAAGAGACCCAGTACTTC
CDR3aa: CASTYRWQETQYF

v_gene: TRBV7-9
j_gene: TRBJ1-2
d_gene: -
abundance: many
CDR3nt: TGTGCCAGCAGCGAGGATCAATTCTGGTTTGGAAAAAACTATGGCTACACCTTC
CDR3aa: CASSEDQFWFGKNYGYTF

v_gene: TRBV5-4
j_gene: TRBJ1-2
d_gene: TRBD1
abundance: -
CDR3nt: TGTGCCAGCAGCTTGGAGGGACAGAGCTATGGCTACACCTTC
CDR3aa: CASSLEGQSYGYTF

v_gene: TRBV4-1
j_gene: TRBJ1-4
d_gene: TRBD1
abundance: -
CDR3nt: TGTGCCAGCAGTAGAAACAGGGGGGTTCATGAAAAACTGTTTTTT
CDR3aa: CASSRNRGVHEKLFF

v_gene: TRBV6-5
j_gene: TRBJ2-2
d_gene: TRBD2
abundance: -
CDR3nt: TGTGCCAGCAGTTTGCATGCCGGGACTAGCGGGAGCACCGGGGAGCTGTTTTTT
CDR3aa: CASSLHAGTSGSTGELFF

v_gene: TRBV20-1
j_gene: TRBJ2-3
d_gene: TRBD2
abundance: -
CDR3nt: TGCAGTGGGGACTATAACACAGATACGCAGTATTTT
CDR3aa: CSGDYNTDTQYF

v_gene: TRBV7-9
j_gene: TRBJ1-3
d_gene: -
abundance: -
CDR3nt: TGTGCCAGCAGTGCAGAGACGGCGAACACCATATATTTT
CDR3aa: CASSAETANTIYF

v_gene: TRBV10-3
j_gene: TRBJ1-2
d_gene: -
abundance: many
CDR3nt: TGTGCCATCAGTGACCTGGGGACGGTTGCTAACTATGGCTACACCTTC
CDR3aa: CAISDLGTVANYGYTF

v_gene: TRBV9
j_gene: TRBJ1-2
d_gene: -
abundance: -
CDR3nt: TGTGCCAGCAGTAACACCGGCAAGGATGGCTACACCTTC
CDR3aa: CASSNTGKDGYTF

v_gene: TRBV24-1
j_gene: TRBJ2-2
d_gene: TRBD1
abundance: -
CDR3nt: TGTGCCACCAGTGGTCTGGGACAGGGGGAGCTGGTTTTT
CDR3aa: CATSGLGQGELVF

v_gene: TRBV14
j_gene: TRBJ1-6
d_gene: -
abundance: -
CDR3nt: TGTGCCAGCAGCCAAGACCTCGGGTCACCCCTCCACTTT
CDR3aa: CASSQDLGSPLHF

v_gene: TRBV2
j_gene: TRBJ2-7
d_gene: TRBD2
abundance: -
CDR3nt: TGTGCCATTCTGGGGGCTAGCGGGAGTGGGGAGCAGTACTTC
CDR3aa: CAILGASGSGEQYF

v_gene: TRBV6-1
j_gene: TRBJ1-5
d_gene: -
abundance: many
CDR3nt: TGTGCCAGCAGTGAAGGGAGGAATCAGCCCCAGCATTTT
CDR3aa: CASSEGRNQPQHF

v_gene: TRBV20-1
j_gene: TRBJ2-7
d_gene: -
abundance: -
CDR3nt: TGCAGTGCCAGCAGCGTCGGTGGCAGGGGTTACGAGCAGTACTTC
CDR3aa: CSASSVGGRGYEQYF

v_gene: TRBV10-2
j_gene: TRBJ2-7
d_gene: -
abundance: -
CDR3nt: TGCGCCAGCAGCTCGGGTGGCTATGGCTCCTACGAGCAGTACTTC
CDR3aa: CASSSGGYGSYEQYF

v_gene: TRBV4-3
j_gene: TRBJ1-1
d_gene: TRBD1
abundance: -
CDR3nt: TGCGCCAGCAGCCACCTACAGGGGCTGAACACTGAAGCTTTCTTT
CDR3aa: CASSHLQGLNTEAFF

v_gene: TRBV7-9
j_gene: TRBJ1-1
d_gene: TRBD1
abundance: many
CDR3nt: TGTGCCAGCAGCCCTGGACAGGGTTTGAACACTGAAGCTTTCTTT
CDR3aa: CASSPGQGLNTEAFF

v_gene: TRBV5-1
j_gene: TRBJ1-1
d_gene: -
abundance: -
CDR3nt: TGCGCCAGCAGCCTGGACGCCCCTAACACTGAAGCTTTCTTT
CDR3aa: CASSLDAPNTEAFF

v_gene: TRBV24-1
j_gene: TRBJ1-5
d_gene: -
abundance: -
CDR3nt: TGTGCCACCAGTTTAAAGGCTAATCAGCCCCAGCATTTT
CDR3aa: CATSLKANQPQHF

v_gene: TRBV10-3
j_gene: TRBJ1-2
d_gene: -
abundance: -
CDR3nt: TGTGCCAGCATGGCAAGCAGCTATGGCTACACCTTC
CDR3aa: CASMASSYGYTF

v_gene: TRBV11-2
j_gene: TRBJ2-7
d_gene: TRBD2
abundance: -
CDR3nt: TGTGCCAGCAGCCCCCAGCCAGCGGGGGCCTCCGAGCAGTACTTC
CDR3aa: CASSPQPAGASEQYF

v_gene: TRBV7-2
j_gene: TRBJ2-7
d_gene: -
abundance: -
CDR3nt: TGTGCCAGCAGCCCGCCCAGGGGACGCGAGCAGTACTTC
CDR3aa: CASSPPRGREQYF

v_gene: TRBV14
j_gene: TRBJ1-1
d_gene: -
abundance: many
CDR3nt: TGTGCCAGCAGCCAAGATCTACAAGGGCTGAACACTGAAGCTTTCTTT
CDR3aa: CASSQDLQGLNTEAFF

v_gene: TRBV15
j_gene: TRBJ2-3
d_gene: -
abundance: -
CDR3nt: TGTGCCACCCCAGGGGAGGGCATAAACAATGAGCAGTATTTT
CDR3aa: CATPGEGINNEQYF

v_gene: TRBV7-3
j_gene: TRBJ2-6
d_gene: TRBD2
abundance: -
CDR3nt: TGTGCCAGCAGCTCGAGGCGGGCGGGGGGATCCGGGGCCAACGTCCTGACTTTC
CDR3aa: CASSSRRAGGSGANVLTF

v_gene: TRBV12-3/TRBV12-4
j_gene: TRBJ2-7
d_gene: -
abundance: many
CDR3nt: TGTGCCAGCAGTTCTCACTACGAGCAGTACTTC
CDR3aa: CASSSHYEQYF

v_gene: TRBV6-2/TRBV6-3
j_gene: TRBJ2-7
d_gene: -
abundance: many
CDR3nt: TGTGCCAGCAGTTGGACCTCCTACGAGCAGTACTTC
CDR3aa: CASSWTSYEQYF

v_gene: TRBV7-3
j_gene: TRBJ1-2
d_gene: -
abundance: -
CDR3nt: TGTGCCAGCAGTTTAAACTATCTATCCTATGGCTACACCTTC
CDR3aa: CASSLNYLSYGYTF

v_gene: TRBV20-1
j_gene: TRBJ2-7
d_gene: TRBD2
abundance: -
CDR3nt: TGCAGTGCTAGGACTAGCGGGGGGGGGGGACAGGGTAATCCCGAGCAGTACTTC
CDR3aa: CSARTSGGGGQGNPEQYF

v_gene: TRBV4-1
j_gene: TRBJ2-7
d_gene: TRBD1
abundance: many
CDR3nt: TGCGCCAGCAGCCCCGGGACAGGGATCGGCTACGAGCAGTACTTC
CDR3aa: CASSPGTGIGYEQYF

v_gene: TRBV9
j_gene: TRBJ2-5
d_gene: -
abundance: -
CDR3nt: TGTGCCAGCAGCGTAGGCGGGACCAGCGGGTTCGAGCCATACTTC
CDR3aa: CASSVGGTSGFEPYF

v_gene: TRBV6-1
j_gene: TRBJ1-5
d_gene: TRBD1
abundance: many
CDR3nt: TGTGCCAGCAGTCCCGAAACCTGGACAGGGGAGGATCAGCCCCAGCATTTT
CDR3aa: CASSPETWTGEDQPQHF